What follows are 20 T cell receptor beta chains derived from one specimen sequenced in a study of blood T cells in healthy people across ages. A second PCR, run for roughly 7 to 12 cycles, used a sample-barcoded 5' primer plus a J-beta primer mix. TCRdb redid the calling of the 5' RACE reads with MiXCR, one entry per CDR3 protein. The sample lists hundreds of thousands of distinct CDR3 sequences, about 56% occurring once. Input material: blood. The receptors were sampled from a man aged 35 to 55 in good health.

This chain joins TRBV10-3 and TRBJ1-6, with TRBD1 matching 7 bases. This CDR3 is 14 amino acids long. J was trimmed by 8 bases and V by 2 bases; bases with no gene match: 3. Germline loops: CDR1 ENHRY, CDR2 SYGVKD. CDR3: CAISEAGGDSPLHF. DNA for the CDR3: TGTGCCATCAGTGAGGCAGGGGGTGATTCACCCCTCCACTTT.

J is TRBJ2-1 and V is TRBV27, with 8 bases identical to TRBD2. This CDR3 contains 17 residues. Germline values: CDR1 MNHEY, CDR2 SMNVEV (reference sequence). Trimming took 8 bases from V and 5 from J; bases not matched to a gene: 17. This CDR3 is CASSGRAGRGANNEQFF. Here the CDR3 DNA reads TGTGCCAGCTCTGGTCGGGCGGGGCGGGGGGCTAACAATGAGCAGTTCTTC.

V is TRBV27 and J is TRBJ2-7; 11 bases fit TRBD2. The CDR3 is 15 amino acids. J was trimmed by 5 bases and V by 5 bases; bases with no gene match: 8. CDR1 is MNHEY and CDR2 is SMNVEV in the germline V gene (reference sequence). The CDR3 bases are TGTGCCAGCAGTCTAATAGCGGGAGGGCCCGACGAGCAGTACTTC. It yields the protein CASSLIAGGPDEQYF.

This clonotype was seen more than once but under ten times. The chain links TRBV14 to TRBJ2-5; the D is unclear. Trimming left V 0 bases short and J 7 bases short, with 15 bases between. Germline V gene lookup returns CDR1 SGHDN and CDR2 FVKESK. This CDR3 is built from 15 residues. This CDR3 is CASSQDTPRIGTQYF. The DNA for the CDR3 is TGTGCCAGCAGCCAAGATACCCCACGGATAGGGACCCAGTACTTC.

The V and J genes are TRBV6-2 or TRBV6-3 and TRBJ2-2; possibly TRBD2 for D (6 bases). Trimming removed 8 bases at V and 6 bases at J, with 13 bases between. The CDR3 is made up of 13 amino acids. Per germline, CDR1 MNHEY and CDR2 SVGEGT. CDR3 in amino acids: CASGRLEAGELFF. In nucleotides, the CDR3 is TGTGCCAGCGGAAGACTAGAAGCCGGGGAGCTGTTTTTT.

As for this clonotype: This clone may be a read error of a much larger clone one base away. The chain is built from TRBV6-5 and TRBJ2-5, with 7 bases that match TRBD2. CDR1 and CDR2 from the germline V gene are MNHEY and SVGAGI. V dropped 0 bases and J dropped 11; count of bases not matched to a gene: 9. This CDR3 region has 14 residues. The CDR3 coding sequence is TGTGCCAGCAGTTACTCGGGGGACTACAATGAGCAGTACTTC. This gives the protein CASSYSGDYNEQYF.

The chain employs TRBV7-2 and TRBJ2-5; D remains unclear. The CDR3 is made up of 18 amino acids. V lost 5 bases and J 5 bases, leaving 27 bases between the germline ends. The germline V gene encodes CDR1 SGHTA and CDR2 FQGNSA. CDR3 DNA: TGTGCCAGCAGCCCCTCCGGCGGACCGAGGAGTGAGAGGGAGACCCAGTACTTC. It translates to CASSPSGGPRSERETQYF.

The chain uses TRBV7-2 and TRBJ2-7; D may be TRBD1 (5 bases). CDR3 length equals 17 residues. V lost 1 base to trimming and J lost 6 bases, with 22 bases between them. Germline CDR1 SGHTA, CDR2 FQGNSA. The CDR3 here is CASSLGYSGAGVREQYF. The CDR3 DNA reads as TGTGCCAGCAGCTTAGGCTATAGTGGGGCAGGCGTCCGCGAGCAGTACTTC.

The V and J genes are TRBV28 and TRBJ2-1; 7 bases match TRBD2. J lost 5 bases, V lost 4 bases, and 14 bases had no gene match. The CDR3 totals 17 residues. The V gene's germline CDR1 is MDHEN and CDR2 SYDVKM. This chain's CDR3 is CASSSPPPAGTNNEQFF. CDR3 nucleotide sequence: TGTGCCAGCAGTTCCCCTCCCCCAGCGGGAACCAACAATGAGCAGTTCTTC.

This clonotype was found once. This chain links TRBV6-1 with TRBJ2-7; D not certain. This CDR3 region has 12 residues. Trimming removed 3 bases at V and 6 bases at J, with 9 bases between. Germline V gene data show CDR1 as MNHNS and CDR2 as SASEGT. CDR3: CASSESHREQYF. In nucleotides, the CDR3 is TGTGCCAGCAGTGAGTCCCACCGCGAGCAGTACTTC.

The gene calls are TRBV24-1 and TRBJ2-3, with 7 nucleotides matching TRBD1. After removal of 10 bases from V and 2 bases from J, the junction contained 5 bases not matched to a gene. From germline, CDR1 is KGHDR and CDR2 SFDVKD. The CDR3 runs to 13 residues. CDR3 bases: TGTGCCACGGGACAGAGAACCACAGATACGCAGTATTTT. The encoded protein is CATGQRTTDTQYF.

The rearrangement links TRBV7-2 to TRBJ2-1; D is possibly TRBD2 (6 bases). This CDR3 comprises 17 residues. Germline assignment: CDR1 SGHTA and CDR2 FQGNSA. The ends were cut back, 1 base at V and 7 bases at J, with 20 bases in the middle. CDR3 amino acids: CASSLGGTRDFRNEQFF. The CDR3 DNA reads TGTGCCAGCAGCTTAGGGGGAACCCGGGACTTTCGAAATGAGCAGTTCTTC. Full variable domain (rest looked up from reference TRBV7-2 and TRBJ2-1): GAGVSQSPSNKVTEKGKDVELRCDPISGHTALYWYRQSLGQGLEFLIYFQGNSAPDKSGLPSDRFSAERTGGSVSTLTIQRTQQEDSAVYLCASSLGGTRDFRNEQFFGPGTRLTVL.

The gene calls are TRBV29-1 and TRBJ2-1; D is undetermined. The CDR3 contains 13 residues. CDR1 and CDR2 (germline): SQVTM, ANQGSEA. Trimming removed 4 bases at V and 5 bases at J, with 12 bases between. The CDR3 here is CSVVGDSDNEQFF. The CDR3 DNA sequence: TGCAGCGTTGTGGGTGATTCCGACAATGAGCAGTTCTTC.

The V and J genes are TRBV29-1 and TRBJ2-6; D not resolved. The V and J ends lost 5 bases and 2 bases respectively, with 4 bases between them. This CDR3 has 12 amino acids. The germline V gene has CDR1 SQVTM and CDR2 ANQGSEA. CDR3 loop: CSVKAGANVLTF. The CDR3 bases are TGCAGCGTTAAAGCTGGGGCCAACGTCCTGACTTTC.

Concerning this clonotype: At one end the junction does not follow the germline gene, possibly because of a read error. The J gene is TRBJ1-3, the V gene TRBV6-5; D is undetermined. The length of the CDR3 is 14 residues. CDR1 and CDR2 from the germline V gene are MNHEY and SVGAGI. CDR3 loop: CARSSAGSGNTIYF. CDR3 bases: TGTGCCCGCAGTTCGGCGGGATCTGGAAACACCATATATTTT.

CDR3 sequence: CASSLRGQMDSPLHF. In DNA form, the CDR3 reads TGTGCCAGCAGCTTACGTGGACAGATGGATTCACCCCTCCACTTT. The chain joins TRBV7-2 to TRBJ1-6; possible D gene TRBD1, 6 bases. The V gene lost 2 bases and the J gene lost 8 bases, with 13 bases spanning the gap. Germline V gene lookup returns CDR1 SGHTA and CDR2 FQGNSA. CDR3 length equals 15 residues.

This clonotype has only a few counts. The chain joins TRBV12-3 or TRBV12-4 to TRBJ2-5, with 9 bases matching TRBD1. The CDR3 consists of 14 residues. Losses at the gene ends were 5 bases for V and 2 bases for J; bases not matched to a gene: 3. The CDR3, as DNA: TGTGCCAGCAGTATCGGACAGGGGCAAGAGACCCAGTACTTC. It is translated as CASSIGQGQETQYF.

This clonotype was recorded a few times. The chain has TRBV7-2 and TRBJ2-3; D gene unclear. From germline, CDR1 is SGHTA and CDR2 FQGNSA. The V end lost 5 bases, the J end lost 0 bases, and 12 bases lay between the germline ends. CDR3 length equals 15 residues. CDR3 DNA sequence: TGTGCCAGCAGCCTCGTGACGTCTAGCACAGATACGCAGTATTTT. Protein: CASSLVTSSTDTQYF.

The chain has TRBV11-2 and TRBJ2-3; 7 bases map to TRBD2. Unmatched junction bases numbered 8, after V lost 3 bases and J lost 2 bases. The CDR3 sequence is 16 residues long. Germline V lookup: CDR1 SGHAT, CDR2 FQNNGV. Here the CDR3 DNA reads TGTGCCAGCAGCTTGCTTACGGGACTACCCACAGATACGCAGTATTTT. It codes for CASSLLTGLPTDTQYF.

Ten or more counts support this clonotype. The CDR3 nucleotides are TGTGCCAGCAGCCTCAGGGTGAACACAGATACGCAGTATTTT. Residues: CASSLRVNTDTQYF. This chain links TRBV7-2 with TRBJ2-3; TRBD1 might be the D (5 bases). Germline assignment: CDR1 SGHTA and CDR2 FQGNSA. This CDR3 region has 14 residues. Trimming left V 5 bases short and J 2 bases short, with 11 bases between. The whole variable domain, remainder taken from reference TRBV7-2 and TRBJ2-3, is GAGVSQSPSNKVTEKGKDVELRCDPISGHTALYWYRQSLGQGLEFLIYFQGNSAPDKSGLPSDRFSAERTGGSVSTLTIQRTQQEDSAVYLCASSLRVNTDTQYFGPGTRLTVL.